Each of the 15 T cell receptor beta chains below was sequenced from the same sample in a study of beta chain features in type 1 diabetes (dated by TCRdb to 2016 to 2019). The study at large found these results: Type 1 diabetes patients showed a moderate but significant shortening of TCRB CDR3 length in all four CD4+ subsets.

These TCRs are of unknown antigen specificity. The library was produced with the immunoSEQ multiplex PCR assay. The High Capacity cDNA Reverse Transcription Kit was used to reverse transcribe all of the isolated RNA, meaning that expressed TCRB transcripts were what got sequenced. TCRdb mirrors the immuneACCESS table, restricted to in-frame sequences. Some clones are absent from its copies; in checked studies, under half trace to an unresolved V gene, and the reason for the others is unknown. The sample data list about 660,000 clones, and around an eighth of these were observed just once. The ten largest account for around 0.04% of the sample. Sequenced material: naive CD4+ T cells from blood. The cell subset or site label here, explained by the study, means: true naive CD4+ T cells. The receptors were gathered from a man aged 18 to 30 with type 1 diabetes.

As DNA, the CDR3 is TGTGCCAGCAGTACAGTTACAGGTGCGAACACTGAAGCTTTCTTT. It encodes CASSTVTGANTEAFF. V and J are TRBV6-5 and TRBJ1-1; D possibly corresponds to TRBD1 (5 bases). The CDR3 totals 15 residues. Looked up from germline, CDR1 is MNHEY and CDR2 is SVGAGI. Trimming stripped 5 bases from V and 1 base from J, with 14 bases between.

CDR3: CASSLEEEGLQYF. In nucleotides, the CDR3 is TGTGCCAGCAGCTTAGAAGAAGAGGGGCTGCAGTACTTC. This chain connects TRBV7-9 to TRBJ2-5, with D possibly called TRBD1 or TRBD2 (5 bases each). The CDR3 is 13 residues long. The germline V gene has CDR1 SEHNR and CDR2 FQNEAQ (reference sequence). Trimming took off 1 base at V and 11 bases at J, with 14 bases between the two ends.

The rearrangement links TRBV7-9 to TRBJ1-1; TRBD1 aligns across 7 bases. The CDR3 has 15 residues. V shed 4 bases, J shed 7 bases, and the junction held 12 bases outside the gene matches. Germline loops: CDR1 SEHNR, CDR2 FQNEAQ (reference sequence). The CDR3, as DNA: TGTGCCAGCAGCTCCCGAACAGGGGAGAAGGGTGAAGCTTTCTTT. Residues: CASSSRTGEKGEAFF.

J is TRBJ1-6 and V is TRBV2; TRBD1 is a possible D gene (5 bases). Per germline, CDR1 SNHLY and CDR2 FYNNEI. The V end lost 1 base, the J end lost 6 bases, and 7 bases lay between the germline ends. The length of the CDR3 is 14 residues. The CDR3 sequence is CASSEGQSNSPLHF. CDR3 nucleotide sequence: TGTGCCAGCAGTGAAGGACAGAGTAATTCACCCCTCCACTTT.

This clone was detected only a few times. This chain uses TRBV27 with TRBJ1-5; 9 bases are a match to TRBD1. Unmatched junction bases numbered 6, after V lost 6 bases and J lost 6 bases. Germline V lookup: CDR1 MNHEY, CDR2 SMNVEV (reference sequence). The CDR3 loop spans 14 amino acids. The CDR3: CASRNTGGSQPQHF. The CDR3, as DNA: TGTGCCAGCAGAAATACAGGGGGCTCTCAGCCCCAGCATTTT.

This rearrangement joins TRBV7-2 to TRBJ2-3; D uncertain. The CDR3 consists of 12 residues. CDR1 SGHTA and CDR2 FQGNSA come from the germline V gene. V lost 4 bases and J lost 2, with 4 bases in between. The CDR3 nucleotides are TGTGCCAGCAGCTCTCTCACAGATACGCAGTATTTT. As protein: CASSSLTDTQYF.

This clone was counted between two and nine times. The rearrangement links TRBV28 to TRBJ2-7, with D possibly being TRBD1 (6 bases). Per germline, CDR1 MDHEN and CDR2 SYDVKM. Trimming took 5 bases from V and 7 from J, leaving 18 bases between them. The CDR3 covers 14 residues. The CDR3 protein is CASSLTGRLGEQYF. The CDR3 bases are TGTGCCAGCAGTCTGACAGGACGCCTGGGGGAGCAGTACTTC.

For this clone: Relative to the germline gene, one junction end is altered; a read error may explain this. The chain carries TRBV6-1 and TRBJ2-1; 12 nucleotides match TRBD2. This CDR3 has 16 amino acids. Germline CDR1 is MNHNS and CDR2 is SASEGT. CDR3 loop: CASSEGLAGGDNEQFF. The DNA of the CDR3 is TGTGCCAGCAGCGAAGGGCTAGCGGGAGGGGACAATGAGCAGTTCTTC.

This chain uses TRBV29-1 with TRBJ1-1; D not certain. Germline CDR1 is SQVTM and CDR2 is ANQGSEA. The CDR3 is 13 amino acids. Trimming cost V 0 bases and J 1 base, with 6 bases left between them. The CDR3 nucleotides read TGCAGCGTTGAAGATCGGGGGAACACTGAAGCTTTCTTT. Protein sequence: CSVEDRGNTEAFF. Complete variable domain (other parts from reference TRBV29-1 and TRBJ1-1): SAVISQKPSRDICQRGTSLTIQCQVDSQVTMMFWYRQQPGQSLTLIATANQGSEATYESGFVIDKFPISRPNLTFSTLTVSNMSPEDSSIYLCSVEDRGNTEAFFGQGTRLTVV.

The V gene is TRBV12-5, the J gene TRBJ2-1; maybe TRBD2 (5 bases). The CDR3 loop spans 17 amino acids. Trimming pared 5 bases from V and 6 bases from J, leaving 23 bases between. Per the germline V gene, CDR1 is LGHNT and CDR2 is FRNRAP. The DNA for the CDR3 is TGTGCTAGTGGTCCCGGGTTGCACAGCGGAGGAATCAATGAGCAGTTCTTC. As protein: CASGPGLHSGGINEQFF.

The rearrangement joins TRBV19 to TRBJ2-7, with a tentative D call TRBD2 (6 bases). V lost 5 bases and J 9 bases, leaving 14 bases between the germline ends. Germline-derived CDR1 and CDR2 are LNHDA and SQIVND (reference sequence). The CDR3 is 12 amino acids. CDR3 nucleotide sequence: TGTGCCAGTAGTTGGATCGGGGGTTGGCAGTACTTC. Its translation is CASSWIGGWQYF.

Only a few counts were recorded for this clone. This chain joins TRBV9 and TRBJ1-2; 7 bases align to TRBD1. Germline V CDR1 and CDR2: SGDLS, YYNGEE. The CDR3 extends over 15 amino acids. The trim removed 0 bases at V and 4 bases at J, leaving 6 bases unmatched. CDR3 sequence: CASSVEGGDSYGYTF. The CDR3 region has the DNA TGTGCCAGCAGCGTAGAAGGGGGGGACAGCTATGGCTACACCTTC.

Here the CDR3 reads CASSLPGGIGSTEAFF. DNA for the CDR3: TGTGCCAGCAGCCTCCCGGGGGGCATTGGTAGCACTGAAGCTTTCTTT. The chain links TRBV13 to TRBJ1-1; possible D gene TRBD1, 6 bases. V dropped 5 bases and J dropped 4 bases, with 20 bases sitting between them. The CDR3 is 16 amino acids. The germline CDR1 and CDR2 sequences are PRHDT and FYEKMQ (reference sequence).

This clone was recorded a few times. J is TRBJ2-2 and V is TRBV29-1; 11 positions agree with TRBD1. This CDR3 is built from 14 residues. The V gene end was trimmed by 7 bases and the J gene end by 4 bases; junction bases not matched to a gene: 5. Germline V gives CDR1 SQVTM, CDR2 ANQGSEA. CDR3 loop: CSAGQGAGTGELFF. The CDR3 DNA is TGCAGCGCCGGACAGGGGGCGGGCACCGGGGAGCTGTTTTTT.

This clone was seen a few times. V and J are TRBV9 and TRBJ1-6, with D hard to call. The CDR3 has 17 amino acids. The V gene lost 0 bases and the J gene lost 0 bases, with 10 bases spanning the gap. Looked up from germline, CDR1 is SGDLS and CDR2 is YYNGEE. The CDR3 loop is CASSVERVSSYNSPLHF. The CDR3 region has the DNA TGTGCCAGCAGCGTAGAACGGGTGAGCTCCTATAATTCACCCCTCCACTTT.